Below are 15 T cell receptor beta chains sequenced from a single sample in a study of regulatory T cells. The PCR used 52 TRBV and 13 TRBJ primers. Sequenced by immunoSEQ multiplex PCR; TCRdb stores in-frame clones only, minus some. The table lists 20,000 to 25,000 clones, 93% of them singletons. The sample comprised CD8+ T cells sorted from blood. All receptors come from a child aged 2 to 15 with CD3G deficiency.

CDR3 protein: CASWGGMVAFF. CDR3 sequence (DNA): TGTGCCAGCTGGGGGGGGATGGTCGCTTTCTTT. V gene TRBV6-5 combines with J gene TRBJ1-1; D is possibly TRBD1 (5 bases). This CDR3 has 11 amino acids. V was clipped by 8 bases and J by 11 bases, with 15 bases between them. Germline V gene data show CDR1 as MNHEY and CDR2 as SVGAGI.

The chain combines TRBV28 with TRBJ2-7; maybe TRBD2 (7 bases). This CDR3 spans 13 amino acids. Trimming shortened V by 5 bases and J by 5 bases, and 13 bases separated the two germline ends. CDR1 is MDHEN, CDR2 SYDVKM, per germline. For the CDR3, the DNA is TGTGCCAGCAGTGAGGGGGGGCTCCACGAGCAGTACTTC. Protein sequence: CASSEGGLHEQYF.

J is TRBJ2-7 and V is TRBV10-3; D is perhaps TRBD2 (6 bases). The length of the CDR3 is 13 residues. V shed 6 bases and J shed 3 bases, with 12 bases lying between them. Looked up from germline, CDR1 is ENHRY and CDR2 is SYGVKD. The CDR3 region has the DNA TGTGCCATCAGAGCTCCGGGGGACTACGAGCAGTACTTC. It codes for CAIRAPGDYEQYF.

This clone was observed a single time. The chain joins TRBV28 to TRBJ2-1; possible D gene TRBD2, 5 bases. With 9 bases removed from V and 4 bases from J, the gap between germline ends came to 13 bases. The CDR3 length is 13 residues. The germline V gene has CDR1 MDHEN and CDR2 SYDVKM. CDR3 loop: CASSGGPYNEQFF. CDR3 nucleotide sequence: TGTGCCAGTTCGGGCGGGCCATACAATGAGCAGTTCTTC.

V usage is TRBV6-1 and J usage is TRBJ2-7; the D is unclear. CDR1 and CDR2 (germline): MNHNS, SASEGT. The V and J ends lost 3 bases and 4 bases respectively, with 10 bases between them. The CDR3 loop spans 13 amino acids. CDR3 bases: TGTGCCAGCAGTGAGAAGGGCATTTACGAGCAGTACTTC. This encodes CASSEKGIYEQYF.

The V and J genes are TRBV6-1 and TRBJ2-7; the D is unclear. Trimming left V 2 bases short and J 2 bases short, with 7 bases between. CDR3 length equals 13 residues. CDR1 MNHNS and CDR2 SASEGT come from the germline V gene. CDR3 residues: CASSEWFTYEQYF. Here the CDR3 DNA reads TGTGCCAGCAGTGAATGGTTCACCTACGAGCAGTACTTC.

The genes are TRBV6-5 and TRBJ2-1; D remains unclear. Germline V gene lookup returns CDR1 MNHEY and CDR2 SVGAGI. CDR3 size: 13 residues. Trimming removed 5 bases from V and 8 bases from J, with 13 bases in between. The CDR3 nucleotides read TGTGCCAGCAGTCGGAGTTACATCGATGAGCAGTTCTTC. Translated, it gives CASSRSYIDEQFF.

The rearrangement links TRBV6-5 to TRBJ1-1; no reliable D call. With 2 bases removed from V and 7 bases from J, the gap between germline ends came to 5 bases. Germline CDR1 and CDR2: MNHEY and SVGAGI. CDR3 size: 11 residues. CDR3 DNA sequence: TGTGCCAGCAGTTACGGCATTGAAGCTTTCTTT. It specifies CASSYGIEAFF.

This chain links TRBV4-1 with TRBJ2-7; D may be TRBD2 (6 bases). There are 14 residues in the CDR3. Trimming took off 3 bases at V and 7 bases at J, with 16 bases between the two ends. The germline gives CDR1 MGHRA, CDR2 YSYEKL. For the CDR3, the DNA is TGCGCCAGCAGCCAGGTTATCGGGAGAGGGGAGCAGTACTTC. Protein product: CASSQVIGRGEQYF.

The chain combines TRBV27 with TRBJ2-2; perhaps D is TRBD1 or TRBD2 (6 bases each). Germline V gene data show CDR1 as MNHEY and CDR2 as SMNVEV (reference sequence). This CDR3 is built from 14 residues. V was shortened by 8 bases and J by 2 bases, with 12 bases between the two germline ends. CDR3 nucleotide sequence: TGTGCCAGCCGATGGGGGGCTAACACCGGGGAGCTGTTTTTT. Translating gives CASRWGANTGELFF.

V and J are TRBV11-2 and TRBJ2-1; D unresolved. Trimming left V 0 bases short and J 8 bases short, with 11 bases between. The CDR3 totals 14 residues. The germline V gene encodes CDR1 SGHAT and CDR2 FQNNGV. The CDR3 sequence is CASSLDPAMDEQFF. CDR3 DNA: TGTGCCAGCAGCTTAGACCCAGCTATGGATGAGCAGTTCTTC.

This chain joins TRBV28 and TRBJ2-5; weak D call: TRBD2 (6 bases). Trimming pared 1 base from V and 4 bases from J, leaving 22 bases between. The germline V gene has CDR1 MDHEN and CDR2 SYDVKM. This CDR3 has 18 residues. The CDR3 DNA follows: TGTGCCAGCAGTTTATATATATCCGGGACCCCGGAGGGAGAGACCCAGTACTTC. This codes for CASSLYISGTPEGETQYF.

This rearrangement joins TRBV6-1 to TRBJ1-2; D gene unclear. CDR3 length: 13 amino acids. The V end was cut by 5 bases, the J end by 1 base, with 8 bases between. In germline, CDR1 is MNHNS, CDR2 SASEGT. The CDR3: CASSFDGNYGYTF. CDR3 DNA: TGTGCCAGCAGTTTTGACGGTAACTATGGCTACACCTTC.

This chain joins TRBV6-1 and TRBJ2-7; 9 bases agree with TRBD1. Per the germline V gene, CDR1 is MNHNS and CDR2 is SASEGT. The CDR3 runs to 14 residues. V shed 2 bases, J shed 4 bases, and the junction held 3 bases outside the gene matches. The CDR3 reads CASSELTGGYEQYF. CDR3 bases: TGTGCCAGCAGTGAACTGACAGGGGGGTACGAGCAGTACTTC.

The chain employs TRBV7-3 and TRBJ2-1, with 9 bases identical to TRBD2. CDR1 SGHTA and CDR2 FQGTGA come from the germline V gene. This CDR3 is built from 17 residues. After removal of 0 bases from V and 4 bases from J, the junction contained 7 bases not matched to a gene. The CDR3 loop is CASSLTVTSGRYNEQFF. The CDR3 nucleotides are TGTGCCAGCAGCTTAACCGTGACTAGCGGTAGGTACAATGAGCAGTTCTTC.